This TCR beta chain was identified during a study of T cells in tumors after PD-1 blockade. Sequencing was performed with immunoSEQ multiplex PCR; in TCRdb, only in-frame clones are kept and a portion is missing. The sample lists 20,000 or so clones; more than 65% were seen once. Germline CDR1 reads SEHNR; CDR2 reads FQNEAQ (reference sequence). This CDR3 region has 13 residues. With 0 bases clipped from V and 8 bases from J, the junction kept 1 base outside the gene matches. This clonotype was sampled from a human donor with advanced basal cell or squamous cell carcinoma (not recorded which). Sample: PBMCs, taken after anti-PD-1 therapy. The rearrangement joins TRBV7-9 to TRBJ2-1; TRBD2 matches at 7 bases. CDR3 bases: TGTGCCAGCAGCTTAGCTGGGGGGGATGAGCAGTTCTTC. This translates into CASSLAGGDEQFF.